This is a list of T cell receptor beta chains from one sample in a study of blood T cell repertoires in COVID-19. Sequencing used immunoSEQ multiplex PCR; TCRdb keeps in-frame clones, though not all of them. The top ten hold roughly 9.9% of the sample, which has about 350,000 clones, 80% to 90% seen once. Sequencing used peripheral blood. Receptor source: a young man with COVID-19, enrolled during active disease. CDR3s include the opening cysteine and the closing phenylalanine or tryptophan. D genes are given only for firm matches. Clone size is shown for a subset of rows, as once, few, many or a class of expanded clone.

CDR3aa	CDR3nt	j_gene	abundance	v_gene	d_gene
CATSDGREGYNEQFF	TGTGCCACCAGTGATGGGCGGGAGGGTTACAATGAGCAGTTCTTC	TRBJ2-1	-	TRBV24-1	TRBD2
CASSLGVSGTYNEQFF	TGCGCCAGCAGCTTGGGGGTTAGCGGCACTTACAATGAGCAGTTCTTC	TRBJ2-1	-	TRBV5-1	-
CASSASRASGNEQYF	TGTGCCAGCAGCGCCTCCCGGGCTAGCGGGAACGAGCAGTACTTC	TRBJ2-7	-	TRBV2	TRBD2
CATSDYTSTDTQYF	TGTGCCACCAGTGATTATACTAGCACAGATACGCAGTATTTT	TRBJ2-3	-	TRBV24-1	-
CASRKRVTAVSNTEAFF	TGTGCCAGTAGAAAGCGAGTCACAGCGGTTTCTAACACTGAAGCTTTCTTT	TRBJ1-1	-	TRBV19	-
CASSSRDRVLHGYTF	TGTGCCAGCAGCTCCAGGGACAGGGTATTACACGGCTACACCTTC	TRBJ1-2	-	TRBV13	TRBD1
CASSPRLGTGYEQYF	TGTGCCAGTAGTCCACGTCTCGGGACAGGCTACGAGCAGTACTTC	TRBJ2-7	-	TRBV19	TRBD1
CASSQEAGGYTYEQYF	TGCGCCAGCAGCCAAGAGGCGGGGGGGTATACCTACGAGCAGTACTTC	TRBJ2-7	once	TRBV4-3	TRBD2
CASSPLAGGSQTQYF	TGTGCCAGCAGCCCCCTAGCGGGGGGGAGTCAGACCCAGTACTTC	TRBJ2-5	-	TRBV4-2	TRBD2
CASSVTEMRGKLFF	TGTGCCAGCAGCGTAACGGAGATGAGGGGGAAACTGTTTTTT	TRBJ1-4	-	TRBV5-6	-
CASSITGTGSYEQYF	TGTGCCAGCAGCATAACAGGGACAGGGTCCTACGAGCAGTACTTC	TRBJ2-7	-	TRBV7-6	TRBD1
CASRWSLAGTGELFF	TGTGCCAGCAGATGGAGTCTAGCGGGGACCGGGGAGCTGTTTTTT	TRBJ2-2	-	TRBV11-2	TRBD2
CASSYSRGANEKLFF	TGTGCCAGCAGTTACTCCAGGGGGGCTAATGAAAAACTGTTTTTT	TRBJ1-4	-	TRBV6-2/TRBV6-3	TRBD1
CASSPGQGRHEQFF	TGTGCCAGCAGCCCGGGACAGGGGCGGCATGAGCAGTTCTTC	TRBJ2-1	once	TRBV7-2	TRBD1
CASSYTRGTYEQYF	TGTGCCAGCAGCTATACCAGGGGAACCTACGAGCAGTACTTC	TRBJ2-7	-	TRBV11-2	-
CASSLPPRGGLYGYTF	TGTGCCAGCAGCTTGCCCCCTAGGGGGGGGCTTTATGGCTACACCTTC	TRBJ1-2	-	TRBV5-6	-
CASSLEGANYGYTF	TGCGCCAGCAGCTTGGAGGGGGCTAACTATGGCTACACCTTC	TRBJ1-2	few	TRBV5-1	-
CASSIRHRGATNTEAFF	TGTGCCAGTAGTATACGCCACCGGGGGGCCACGAACACTGAAGCTTTCTTT	TRBJ1-1	-	TRBV19	-
CASTLSRGRNEQYF	TGTGCCAGCACCTTGAGCAGGGGGCGTAACGAGCAGTACTTC	TRBJ2-7	-	TRBV7-2	TRBD1
CVIGFRSYEQYF	TGTGTTATCGGGTTCCGCTCCTACGAGCAGTACTTC	TRBJ2-7	-	TRBV19	-
CASSQVRGRGHEQYF	TGTGCCAGCAGCCAAGTCAGGGGCAGGGGCCACGAGCAGTACTTC	TRBJ2-7	once	TRBV11-2	-
CASSLEVNYEQYF	TGTGCCAGCAGTTTAGAGGTGAACTACGAGCAGTACTTC	TRBJ2-7	-	TRBV27	-
CASSLEGQGLEDGYTF	TGCGCCAGCAGCTTGGAAGGCCAGGGGCTTGAGGATGGCTACACCTTC	TRBJ1-2	-	TRBV5-1	-
CASRTDRGFSSPLHF	TGTGCCAGCAGAACAGACAGGGGATTTAGTTCACCCCTCCACTTT	TRBJ1-6	once	TRBV6-5	TRBD1
CASSPLQWFNTGELFF	TGTGCCAGCTCACCACTCCAGTGGTTCAACACCGGGGAGCTGTTTTTT	TRBJ2-2	-	TRBV18	-
CASSLGVGGYGYTF	TGCGCCAGCAGCTTAGGGGTAGGCGGCTATGGCTACACCTTC	TRBJ1-2	-	TRBV5-1	-
CASSLRSYTGGLSEKLFF	TGTGCCAGCAGTTTAAGGTCTTACACAGGGGGCCTGAGTGAAAAACTGTTTTTT	TRBJ1-4	-	TRBV28	TRBD1
CSVEEDRNGYTF	TGCAGCGTTGAAGAGGACAGGAATGGCTACACCTTC	TRBJ1-2	-	TRBV29-1	TRBD1
CAISRVGTSFYNEQFF	TGTGCCATCAGTCGTGTAGGGACTAGCTTTTACAATGAGCAGTTCTTC	TRBJ2-1	-	TRBV10-3	TRBD2
CAIRLADHNEQFF	TGTGCCATCCGCCTAGCGGATCACAATGAGCAGTTCTTC	TRBJ2-1	-	TRBV10-3	TRBD2
CASSPTGLGTDTQYF	TGTGCCAGCAGCCCGACAGGGTTAGGGACAGATACGCAGTATTTT	TRBJ2-3	-	TRBV11-2	TRBD1
CASSPPTGNNSPLHF	TGCGCCAGCAGCCCACCGACAGGGAACAATTCACCCCTCCACTTT	TRBJ1-6	-	TRBV4-1	TRBD1
CASRSGYTEAFF	TGTGCCAGTAGGTCGGGATACACTGAAGCTTTCTTT	TRBJ1-1	-	TRBV19	-
CASRKKAGTGRGLNTEAFF	TGTGCCAGCAGGAAAAAGGCCGGGACAGGGAGGGGGTTGAACACTGAAGCTTTCTTT	TRBJ1-1	-	TRBV21-1	-
CAISESGGSGELFF	TGTGCCATCAGTGAGTCGGGGGGGTCCGGGGAGCTGTTTTTT	TRBJ2-2	-	TRBV10-3	TRBD2
CASSLSGPTDNEQFF	TGTGCCAGCAGTTTATCTGGGCCAACAGACAATGAGCAGTTCTTC	TRBJ2-1	-	TRBV27	-
CASSLGQDTEAFF	TGTGCCAGCTCACTTGGACAGGACACTGAAGCTTTCTTT	TRBJ1-1	once	TRBV18	TRBD1
CASSLGTVSSNQPQHF	TGTGCCAGCAGTCTGGGGACAGTCTCAAGCAATCAGCCCCAGCATTTT	TRBJ1-5	few	TRBV28	TRBD1
CASRRGGEGTGELFF	TGTGCCAGCAGGCGGGGGGGCGAGGGTACCGGGGAGCTGTTTTTT	TRBJ2-2	few	TRBV28	TRBD2
CASSPLLGGSTEAFF	TGTGCCAGCAGCCCACTCCTCGGGGGAAGCACTGAAGCTTTCTTT	TRBJ1-1	-	TRBV11-2	-
CASSQRFDQPQHF	TGTGCCAGCAGCCAGCGATTCGATCAGCCCCAGCATTTT	TRBJ1-5	-	TRBV7-2	-
CASSLGFPGGNPYEQYF	TGTGCCAGCAGTTTAGGGTTCCCAGGGGGAAACCCCTACGAGCAGTACTTC	TRBJ2-7	-	TRBV28	TRBD1
CSVAIGESRGYTF	TGCAGCGTTGCCATCGGGGAATCTCGGGGCTACACCTTC	TRBJ1-2	-	TRBV29-1	-
CASSISRQPRPNYGYTF	TGTGCCAGTAGTATAAGCCGCCAGCCGCGGCCCAACTATGGCTACACCTTC	TRBJ1-2	-	TRBV19	-
CASSQAVQGGTNEQFF	TGTGCCAGCAGCCAGGCGGTACAGGGGGGTACAAATGAGCAGTTCTTC	TRBJ2-1	-	TRBV4-2	TRBD1
CASSLAGIHEQYF	TGTGCCAGCAGTTTGGCCGGGATCCACGAGCAGTACTTC	TRBJ2-7	-	TRBV27	-
CASSLINLGTRRADTQYF	TGTGCCAGCAGTTTAATTAATCTCGGGACTAGGAGGGCAGATACGCAGTATTTT	TRBJ2-3	-	TRBV28	TRBD2
CASSSRTRGGLQETQYF	TGTGCCAGCAGCTCCCGGACACGCGGGGGATTACAAGAGACCCAGTACTTC	TRBJ2-5	-	TRBV5-4	TRBD2
CASSKPTRDRGLGETQYF	TGTGCCAGCAGCAAACCCACCCGGGACAGGGGGCTCGGAGAGACCCAGTACTTC	TRBJ2-5	-	TRBV5-6	TRBD1
CASSLDRVVEAFF	TGTGCCAGCAGCTTGGACAGGGTGGTTGAAGCTTTCTTT	TRBJ1-1	-	TRBV5-4	-
CASSGQGLGYTF	TGTGCCAGCAGCGGACAGGGTCTAGGCTACACCTTC	TRBJ1-2	-	TRBV12-3/TRBV12-4	TRBD1
CSVLGGTEAFF	TGCAGCGTTCTGGGGGGCACTGAAGCTTTCTTT	TRBJ1-1	-	TRBV29-1	-
CASNHRAQQETQYF	TGTGCCAGCAATCACAGGGCCCAACAAGAGACCCAGTACTTC	TRBJ2-5	-	TRBV6-5	-
CASRPRDSYGYTF	TGTGCCAGCAGACCTCGGGACAGCTATGGCTACACCTTC	TRBJ1-2	-	TRBV27	TRBD1
CASSFWQAGTYEQYF	TGTGCCAGCAGTTTCTGGCAGGCAGGGACCTACGAGCAGTACTTC	TRBJ2-7	-	TRBV6-5	-
CASSPLLGDAFF	TGTGCCAGCAGCCCCCTTTTAGGAGATGCTTTCTTT	TRBJ1-1	-	TRBV28	-
CASSVASGQGANEAFF	TGTGCCAGCAGCGTAGCCTCCGGACAGGGGGCCAATGAAGCTTTCTTT	TRBJ1-1	-	TRBV9	TRBD1